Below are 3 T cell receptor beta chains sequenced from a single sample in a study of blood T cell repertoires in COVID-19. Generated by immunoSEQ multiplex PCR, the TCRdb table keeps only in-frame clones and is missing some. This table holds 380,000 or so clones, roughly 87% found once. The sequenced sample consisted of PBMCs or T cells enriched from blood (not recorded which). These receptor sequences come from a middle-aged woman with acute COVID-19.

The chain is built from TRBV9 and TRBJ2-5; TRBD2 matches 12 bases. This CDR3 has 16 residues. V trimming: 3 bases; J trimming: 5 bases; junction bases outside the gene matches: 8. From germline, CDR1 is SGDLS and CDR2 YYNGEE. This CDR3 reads CASSGSTSGGRETQYF. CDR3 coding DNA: TGTGCCAGCAGCGGATCAACTAGCGGGGGGCGGGAGACCCAGTACTTC.

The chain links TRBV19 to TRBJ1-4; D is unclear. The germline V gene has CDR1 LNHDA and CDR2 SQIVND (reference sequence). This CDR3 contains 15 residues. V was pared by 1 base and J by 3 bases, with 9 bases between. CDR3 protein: CASSIVVAPNEKLFF. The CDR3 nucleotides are TGTGCCAGTAGTATAGTGGTGGCCCCTAATGAAAAACTGTTTTTT.

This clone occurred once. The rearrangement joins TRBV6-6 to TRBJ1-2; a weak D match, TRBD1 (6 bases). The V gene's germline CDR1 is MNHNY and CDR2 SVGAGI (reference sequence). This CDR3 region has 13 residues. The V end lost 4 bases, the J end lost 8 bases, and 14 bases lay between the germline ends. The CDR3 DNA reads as TGTGCCAGCAGTTTTTCAGGGGTCGACGGCTACACCTTC. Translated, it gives CASSFSGVDGYTF.